This paragraph reports one T cell receptor (beta chain). Its antigen remains unknown. The data are from a study of CD8+CD57+ T cells in acquired aplastic anemia. Study-level information: The DNA of sorted CD4+ and CD8+ cells averaged approximately 3.4 ug. The study obtained about 11 million reads on average for CD4+ cells from healthy donors.

Study findings and constraints: It was found that some 31 CD8+ CDR3 sequences were shared between patients and controls. Patients did not significantly differ from controls in CD8+ Simpson's diversity.

CDR3 and TCR beta VDJ profiling relied on genomic DNA as the template. TCRdb analysed the reads with MiXCR anew, one entry per CDR3 protein. The sample holds 110,000 or so distinct CDR3 sequences, 50% to 65% seen once. Germline-derived CDR1 and CDR2 are DFQATT and SNEGSKA (reference sequence). This CDR3 region has 12 residues. Trimming took 2 bases from V and 7 from J, leaving 11 bases between them. This clonotype was obtained from a human donor in good health, serving as a control. The rearrangement uses TRBV20-1 and TRBJ1-2; a possible D gene is TRBD1 (5 bases). Sequencing was performed on sorted CD4+, CD8+, or CD8+CD57+ T cells (not recorded which) from PBMCs. The DNA of the CDR3 is TGCAGTGCTAGAACAGGTGTGGTTGGCTACACCTTC. It specifies CSARTGVVGYTF.